This TCR beta chain was retrieved from a study of blood T cell repertoires in COVID-19 (dated by TCRdb to the early 2020s). At the level of the whole study: Samples covering the acute and convalescent phases of COVID-19 were provided by collaborators in the United States, Italy and Spain. The material from the prospective study consisted of cDNA or gDNA derived from T cells, B-cell-depleted T cells, or PBMCs. Subjects who had been exposed to COVID-19, were actively infected with it, or had recovered from it provided the deeply sampled blood TCRbeta repertoires that made up the dataset. The repertoires were made available in a free public database intended to serve as a resource for research on the immune response to SARS-CoV-2. Samples were obtained from the ongoing ImmuneRACE study (first 160 participants) and from over 1,000 subjects provided by 6 global collaborators. A de-identified subject ID, COVID-19 status, age in years and sex were almost always included in the sample metadata. Where HLA class I and class II types were available, the types were taken from metadata supplied by the sample provider, not from assay-based typing.

The immunoSEQ Assay, a bias-controlled multiplex PCR, was used to amplify TCRbeta CDR3 regions from genomic DNA. As for the original processing: Nucleated cell counts per sample were estimated from amplification of reference gene primers within the assay. Sequence reads were collapsed and filtered to measure the absolute abundance of every unique TCRbeta CDR3 rearrangement. For each sample, productive Simpson clonality was calculated by taking the square root of Simpson's diversity index across productive rearrangements. This is the immuneACCESS table as TCRdb keeps it, with only in-frame sequences that have V and J called. A part of the clones is gone; compared with another copy, unresolved V genes explain less than half, and the rest is unexplained. V, J and clone size are taken as reported in that table, and D and trimming were inferred from the DNA itself. Recorded for this sample are fewer than 200,000 clones; roughly 73% of them occurred a single time. Around 2.8% of the sample lies in the top ten.

Study-wide findings and limitations: The quantity of clinical and demographic metadata differed by source and by participant and was supplied without curation.

Regarding this clone: What this receptor recognizes is not known. Per-base qualities were not stored, and no clone one base away is much larger.

The CDR3 sequence holds 16 residues, the cysteine and phenylalanine included. The retained sequence is limited to the CDR3, 48 bases, with the frame set at the first base. V trim: 5 bases; J trim: 1 base; unmatched bases: 9. The germline V gene supplies CDR1 SGHAT and CDR2 FQNNGV. Whole blood was collected in K2EDTA tubes by collaborating institutions according to the institutions' own protocols. Collaborator samples were shipped for TCRbeta analysis as frozen whole blood, isolated PBMCs, or DNA extracted from either sample type. Source material: peripheral blood. The V and J genes are TRBV11-2 and TRBJ1-1; 8 bases in the middle match TRBD1. This TCR was recovered from a man in his 70s with acute or convalescent COVID-19. The CDR3 here reads CASSPQGAASNTEAFF. The bases read TGTGCCAGCAGCCCCCAGGGGGCGGCTTCGAACACTGAAGCTTTCTTT.